The rows below give T cell receptor beta chains drawn from one sample of a study of T cells after somatic rescue of genetic block. Here immunoSEQ multiplex PCR was the method, and the copy in TCRdb shows in-frame clones only, minus some. This sample has about 67,000 clones; 92% occur once, and the top ten carry around 3%. Sequenced input: peripheral blood mononuclear cells (PBMCs). All receptors come from a man in his forties. CDR3s include the opening cysteine and the closing phenylalanine or tryptophan.

v_gene: TRBV5-6; CDR3aa: CASSLGPSSGRNEQYF
v_gene: TRBV5-4; CDR3aa: CASSLAPTGSETQYF
v_gene: TRBV9; CDR3aa: CASTVGSPAGELFF
v_gene: TRBV9; CDR3aa: CASSVAGGGETQYF
v_gene: TRBV9; CDR3aa: CASSVALAATDTQYF
v_gene: TRBV6-6; CDR3aa: CAIDRGGYEQYF
v_gene: TRBV7-9; CDR3aa: CASSFMPGQGAETQYF
v_gene: TRBV30; CDR3aa: CAWSVMETQYF
v_gene: TRBV29-1; CDR3aa: CSVGGGLNTEAFF
v_gene: TRBV6-1; CDR3aa: CASSSHSEAFF
v_gene: TRBV6-4; CDR3aa: CASSDYSGEQFF
v_gene: TRBV2; CDR3aa: CASRGRQGLSDTQYF
v_gene: TRBV5-4; CDR3aa: CASSLPLAGGPYEQYF
v_gene: TRBV11-2; CDR3aa: CASSTGANVLTF
v_gene: TRBV5-4; CDR3aa: CASSSTWDSSYEQYF
v_gene: TRBV5-1; CDR3aa: CASSFNSGAYEQYF
v_gene: TRBV29-1; CDR3aa: CSVGGWDRGSEQYF
v_gene: TRBV14; CDR3aa: CASSQVHEQFF
v_gene: TRBV7-9; CDR3aa: CASSLTLSTDTQYF
v_gene: TRBV7-8; CDR3aa: CASRLNGDTQYF
v_gene: TRBV2; CDR3aa: CASTTLGTGQETQYF
v_gene: TRBV2; CDR3aa: CASSEGVAVSYEQYF
v_gene: TRBV6-5; CDR3aa: CASSYDRGVMNTEAFF
v_gene: TRBV6-1; CDR3aa: CASRRDRRYEQYF
v_gene: TRBV30; CDR3aa: CAWSRQDGQPQHF
v_gene: TRBV6-6; CDR3aa: CASASHGLQETQYF
v_gene: TRBV5-4; CDR3aa: CASSLGRVTEAFF
v_gene: TRBV19; CDR3aa: CASTPGLSLNYGYTF
v_gene: TRBV7-6; CDR3aa: CASSSTGSWEYEQYF
v_gene: TRBV7-9; CDR3aa: CASSRPGQGDTQYF
v_gene: TRBV2; CDR3aa: CASRATSAKGDEKLFF
v_gene: TRBV9; CDR3aa: CASSVVGGRPGKTQYF
v_gene: TRBV28; CDR3aa: CASSIIPGQGENNEQFF
v_gene: TRBV7-9; CDR3aa: CASSPGDRSSYNEQFF
v_gene: TRBV5-1; CDR3aa: CASSPGTGEETQYF
v_gene: TRBV5-6; CDR3aa: CASSFSRTGNGYTF
v_gene: TRBV9; CDR3aa: CASSVGVGDTQYF
v_gene: TRBV5-8; CDR3aa: CASTPAWASGRDNEQFF
v_gene: TRBV9; CDR3aa: CASSVEAGATGELFF
v_gene: TRBV12-5; CDR3aa: CASGSGTSKFNEQFF
v_gene: TRBV18; CDR3aa: CASSPGMETQYF
v_gene: TRBV7-9; CDR3aa: CASSSDGNTEAFF
v_gene: TRBV7-8; CDR3aa: CASSFHSEDSPLHF
v_gene: TRBV4-2; CDR3aa: CASSQAHNQPQHF
v_gene: TRBV18; CDR3aa: CASSPFGTSSYEQYF
v_gene: TRBV6-1; CDR3aa: CASSEAIPGTGAYEQYF
v_gene: TRBV28; CDR3aa: CASSLFGQGRMNTEAFF
v_gene: TRBV4-1; CDR3aa: CASSQEGGSALNIQYF
v_gene: TRBV25-1; CDR3aa: CASSLSGRKFEQYF
v_gene: TRBV7-9; CDR3aa: CASSSDGGQSSYNSPLHF
v_gene: TRBV19; CDR3aa: CASSTPASGSWRDTQYF
v_gene: TRBV5-1; CDR3aa: CASSLAATGELFF
v_gene: TRBV6-6; CDR3aa: CASTKGHLSGANVLTF
v_gene: TRBV4-1; CDR3aa: CASSQEVQGARDTQYF